Below, 24 T cell receptor beta chains from the same sample are listed, as sequenced in a study of blood T cell repertoires in COVID-19. Sequencing was performed with immunoSEQ multiplex PCR; in TCRdb, only in-frame clones are kept and a portion is missing. The sample gives some 62,000 clones, roughly 76% of which show up once; approximately 5.1% is in the top ten. Material for sequencing was peripheral blood. The receptors derive from a human donor in a cohort sampled during active COVID-19.

This clone was detected a few times. The chain couples TRBV19 to TRBJ2-6; D is possibly TRBD1 (6 bases). There are 16 residues in the CDR3. The germline V gene has CDR1 LNHDA and CDR2 SQIVND (reference sequence). The V and J ends lost 5 bases and 2 bases respectively, with 13 bases between them. DNA for the CDR3: TGTGCCAGTAGTGCAAACACAGGGCCTGGGGCCAACGTCCTGACTTTC. Translating gives CASSANTGPGANVLTF.

This clone was detected only a few times. The chain carries TRBV18 and TRBJ2-5; D is possibly TRBD2 (5 bases). The CDR3 sequence is 14 residues long. Trimming shortened V by 5 bases and J by 2 bases, and 12 bases separated the two germline ends. Germline V lookup: CDR1 KGHSH, CDR2 LQKENI. CDR3 sequence reads: CASSEYRGQETQYF. CDR3 DNA sequence: TGTGCCAGCTCAGAATATCGGGGACAAGAGACCCAGTACTTC.

J is TRBJ2-2 and V is TRBV11-2, with D possibly matching TRBD2 (6 bases). The CDR3 covers 16 residues. CDR1 is SGHAT and CDR2 is FQNNGV in the germline V gene. Trimming pared 3 bases from V and 0 bases from J, leaving 11 bases between. CDR3: CASSLMGGANTGELFF. DNA for the CDR3: TGTGCCAGCAGCTTGATGGGGGGAGCGAACACCGGGGAGCTGTTTTTT.

This clone was counted only a few times. CDR3 DNA sequence: TGTGCCAGCAGCCCCTACTACGGGACAGGGAAGTACTTC. Translating it yields CASSPYYGTGKYF. The V gene is TRBV7-2, the J gene TRBJ2-7; TRBD1 agrees at 9 bases. CDR1 and CDR2 from the germline V gene are SGHTA and FQGNSA. The CDR3 is 13 residues long. V lost 5 bases to trimming and J lost 11 bases; unmatched junction nucleotides: 10.

The rearrangement links TRBV30 to TRBJ1-3, with TRBD1 as a possible D gene (6 bases). CDR1 and CDR2 (germline): GTSNPN, SVGIG (reference sequence). The CDR3 consists of 15 residues. Trimming took 3 bases from V and 0 from J, leaving 12 bases between them. For the CDR3, the DNA is TGTGCCTGGAGGAGAACAGGGAACTCTGGAAACACCATATATTTT. This encodes CAWRRTGNSGNTIYF.

The rearrangement links TRBV7-9 to TRBJ1-6, with D tentatively TRBD1 (6 bases). Germline CDR1 is SEHNR and CDR2 is FQNEAQ (reference sequence). The V end was cut by 4 bases, the J end by 6 bases, with 16 bases between. The CDR3 runs to 16 residues. The CDR3: CASSSNYRAVNSPLHF. Written as DNA, the CDR3 is TGTGCCAGCAGCTCGAATTACAGGGCGGTTAATTCACCCCTCCACTTT.

The V call is TRBV7-6, the J call TRBJ2-7; possibly TRBD2 for D (6 bases). CDR1 and CDR2 (germline): SGHVS, FNYEAQ. Trimming stripped 4 bases from V and 8 bases from J, with 18 bases between. The CDR3 is 14 residues long. Written as DNA, the CDR3 is TGTGCCAGCAGCTCCGTCGAGGAGGGGCTAAAGCAGTACTTC. This codes for CASSSVEEGLKQYF.

The chain carries TRBV6-1 and TRBJ2-1; D ambiguous. The CDR3 loop spans 13 amino acids. The V end lost 3 bases, the J end lost 8 bases, and 11 bases lay between the germline ends. Germline V gene lookup returns CDR1 MNHNS and CDR2 SASEGT. CDR3 nucleotide sequence: TGTGCCAGCAGTGAGCCCGGGTCCCATGAGCAGTTCTTC. Amino acid sequence: CASSEPGSHEQFF.

The chain links TRBV14 to TRBJ1-1, with 7 bases fitting TRBD1. Per germline, CDR1 SGHDN and CDR2 FVKESK. This CDR3 spans 12 amino acids. J lost 5 bases, V lost 5 bases, and 2 bases had no gene match. In nucleotides, the CDR3 is TGTGCCAGCAGCGAACAGGGGACTGAAGCTTTCTTT. It encodes CASSEQGTEAFF.

J is TRBJ2-2 and V is TRBV7-8; 10 bases are shared with TRBD2. The CDR3 sequence is 18 residues long. CDR1 is SGHVS and CDR2 is FQNEAQ in the germline V gene. V lost 2 bases, J lost 0 bases, and 6 bases stayed unmatched. CDR3 bases: TGTGCCAGCAGCTTAATTCTAGCGGGGGCTTCGAACACCGGGGAGCTGTTTTTT. As protein: CASSLILAGASNTGELFF.

The V and J genes are TRBV7-2 and TRBJ2-5, with D unclear. The CDR3 extends over 13 amino acids. V was pared by 2 bases and J by 2 bases, with 6 bases between. Germline V gene data show CDR1 as SGHTA and CDR2 as FQGNSA. The CDR3 DNA is TGTGCCAGCAGCTTACAGGTACAAGAGACCCAGTACTTC. This translates into CASSLQVQETQYF.

The rearrangement links TRBV7-3 to TRBJ2-1, with 8 bases aligning to TRBD2. After removal of 5 bases from V and 2 bases from J, the junction contained 5 bases not matched to a gene. Germline-derived CDR1 and CDR2 are SGHTA and FQGTGA. The CDR3 sequence is 15 residues long. The DNA for the CDR3 is TGTGCCAGCAGCCTTAGCGGGGCTACCTACAATGAGCAGTTCTTC. Residues: CASSLSGATYNEQFF.

This chain joins TRBV10-2 and TRBJ2-5, with 9 bases lining up with TRBD2. The V gene's germline CDR1 is WSHSY and CDR2 SAAADI. The CDR3 contains 17 residues. The J segment lost 0 bases and the V segment lost 6 bases, leaving 11 bases of the junction unmatched. The CDR3 sequence is CASSGGAGGPYQETQYF. In DNA, the CDR3 is TGCGCCAGCAGCGGGGGAGCGGGGGGCCCTTACCAAGAGACCCAGTACTTC.

V usage is TRBV19 and J usage is TRBJ1-4, with 9 nucleotides matching TRBD1. Germline V lookup: CDR1 LNHDA, CDR2 SQIVND (reference sequence). The CDR3 loop spans 16 amino acids. Germline trimming cut 6 bases from V and 2 bases from J; bases unmatched to any gene: 7. CDR3 nucleotide sequence: TGTGCCAGTAGCCTACAGGGGGCAGCGACTAATGAAAAACTGTTTTTT. It specifies CASSLQGAATNEKLFF.

The chain has TRBV11-2 and TRBJ1-1; D unresolved. V shed 2 bases and J shed 1 base, with 5 bases lying between them. Germline CDR1 SGHAT, CDR2 FQNNGV. The CDR3 is made up of 13 amino acids. The CDR3 DNA is TGTGCCAGCAGCTTAACGGGGAACACTGAAGCTTTCTTT. As protein: CASSLTGNTEAFF.

The chain combines TRBV7-9 with TRBJ2-5; 9 bases map to TRBD2. This CDR3 has 15 amino acids. V gave up 5 bases and J gave up 2 bases; unmatched junction bases: 6. Germline values: CDR1 SEHNR, CDR2 FQNEAQ (reference sequence). In nucleotides, the CDR3 is TGTGCCAGCAGCCTCGGGGCGGGGGGGCAAGAGACCCAGTACTTC. Its translation: CASSLGAGGQETQYF.

This clone came up a few times. The V gene is TRBV6-5, the J gene TRBJ2-3; D might be TRBD2 (6 bases). Germline-derived CDR1 and CDR2 are MNHEY and SVGAGI. The CDR3 runs to 14 residues. Trimming pared 9 bases from V and 5 bases from J, leaving 18 bases between. CDR3 protein: CASCMGGSQDTQYF. Here the CDR3 DNA reads TGTGCCAGTTGCATGGGGGGATCTCAAGATACGCAGTATTTT.

This chain uses TRBV14 with TRBJ2-5; weak D call: TRBD1 (5 bases). Germline V gene lookup returns CDR1 SGHDN and CDR2 FVKESK. The CDR3 is made up of 21 amino acids. With 4 bases removed from V and 0 bases from J, the gap between germline ends came to 30 bases. CDR3 protein: CASSPWELTGMRLGYQETQYF. CDR3 nucleotides: TGTGCCAGCAGCCCTTGGGAACTTACAGGAATGAGACTTGGGTACCAAGAGACCCAGTACTTC.

The chain couples TRBV7-2 to TRBJ2-1; the match to TRBD2 covers 8 bases. The CDR3 covers 17 residues. V gave up 3 bases and J gave up 0 bases; unmatched junction bases: 7. In germline, CDR1 is SGHTA, CDR2 FQGNSA. The CDR3 sequence: CASSLWPGTSSYNEQFF. In nucleotides, the CDR3 is TGTGCCAGCAGCTTGTGGCCCGGGACTAGCTCCTACAATGAGCAGTTCTTC.

CDR3 sequence reads: CASSLMRGGRDTQYF. The DNA of the CDR3 is TGTGCCAGCAGCTTAATGAGGGGGGGTCGCGATACGCAGTATTTT. This chain links TRBV7-2 with TRBJ2-3, with TRBD2 as a possible D gene (7 bases). The V end was cut by 2 bases, the J end by 6 bases, with 15 bases between. CDR1 is SGHTA, CDR2 FQGNSA, per germline. This CDR3 region has 15 residues.

V gene TRBV28 combines with J gene TRBJ2-5, with D maybe TRBD2 (6 bases). The V gene lost 4 bases and the J gene lost 5 bases, with 11 bases spanning the gap. Looked up from germline, CDR1 is MDHEN and CDR2 is SYDVKM. This CDR3 contains 13 residues. The CDR3 DNA follows: TGTGCCAGCAGTTCAGACAGCGGGGAGACCCAGTACTTC. It translates to CASSSDSGETQYF.

This clone was seen a few times. Here the CDR3 reads CASSYMGQGAREQYF. As DNA, the CDR3 is TGTGCCAGCAGTTACATGGGACAGGGGGCCCGCGAGCAGTACTTC. V usage is TRBV6-2 or TRBV6-3 and J usage is TRBJ2-7, with 12 bases that match TRBD1. Germline values: CDR1 MNHEY, CDR2 SVGEGT. The V and J ends lost 2 bases and 6 bases, in that order; junction bases with no gene match: 5. The CDR3 extends over 15 amino acids.

The chain has TRBV7-9 and TRBJ2-5; the D gene is possibly TRBD2 (5 bases). CDR3 size: 15 residues. V gave up 2 bases and J gave up 3 bases, with 13 bases separating them. CDR1 is SEHNR, CDR2 FQNEAQ, per germline (reference sequence). CDR3 protein: CASSLSARREETQYF. CDR3 DNA: TGTGCCAGCAGCTTAAGTGCCCGGCGGGAAGAGACCCAGTACTTC.

The chain uses TRBV9 and TRBJ2-1; TRBD2 matches at 8 bases. CDR1 is SGDLS, CDR2 YYNGEE, per germline. V was clipped by 4 bases and J by 12 bases; unmatched bases: 9. This CDR3 comprises 13 residues. The CDR3 loop reads CASSPGGAISQFF. Here the CDR3 DNA reads TGTGCCAGCAGCCCCGGGGGGGCCATCTCGCAGTTCTTC.